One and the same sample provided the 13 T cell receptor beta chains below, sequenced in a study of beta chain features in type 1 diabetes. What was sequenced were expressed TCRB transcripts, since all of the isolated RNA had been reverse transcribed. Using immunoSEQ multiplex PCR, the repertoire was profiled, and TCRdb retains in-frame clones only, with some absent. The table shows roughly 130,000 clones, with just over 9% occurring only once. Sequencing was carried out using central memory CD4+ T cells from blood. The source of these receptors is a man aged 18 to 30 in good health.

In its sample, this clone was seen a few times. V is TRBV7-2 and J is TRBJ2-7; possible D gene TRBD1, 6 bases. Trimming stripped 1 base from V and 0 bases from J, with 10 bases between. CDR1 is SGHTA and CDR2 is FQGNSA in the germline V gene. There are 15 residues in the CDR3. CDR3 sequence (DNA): TGTGCCAGCAGCTTAGTCCGGGACATCTCCTACGAGCAGTACTTC. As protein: CASSLVRDISYEQYF.

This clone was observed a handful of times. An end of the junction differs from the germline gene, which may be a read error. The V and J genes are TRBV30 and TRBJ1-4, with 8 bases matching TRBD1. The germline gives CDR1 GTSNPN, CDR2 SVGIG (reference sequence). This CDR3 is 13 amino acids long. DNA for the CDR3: TGTGCCAGGAGCCGAGGGACAGGTGAAAAACTGTTTTTT. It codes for CARSRGTGEKLFF.

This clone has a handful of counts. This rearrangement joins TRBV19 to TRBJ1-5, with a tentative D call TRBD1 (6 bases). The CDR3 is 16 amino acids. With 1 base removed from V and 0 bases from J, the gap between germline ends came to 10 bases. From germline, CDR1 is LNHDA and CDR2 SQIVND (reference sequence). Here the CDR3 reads CASSIAGAISNQPQHF. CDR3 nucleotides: TGTGCCAGTAGTATAGCAGGGGCTATTAGCAATCAGCCCCAGCATTTT.

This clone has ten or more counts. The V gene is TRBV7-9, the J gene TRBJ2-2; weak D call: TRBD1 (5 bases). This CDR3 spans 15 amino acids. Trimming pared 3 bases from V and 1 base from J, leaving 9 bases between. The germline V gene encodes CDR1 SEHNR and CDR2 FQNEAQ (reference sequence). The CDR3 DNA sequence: TGTGCCAGCAGCTTTTTGGGGCAGAACACCGGGGAGCTGTTTTTT. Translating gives CASSFLGQNTGELFF.

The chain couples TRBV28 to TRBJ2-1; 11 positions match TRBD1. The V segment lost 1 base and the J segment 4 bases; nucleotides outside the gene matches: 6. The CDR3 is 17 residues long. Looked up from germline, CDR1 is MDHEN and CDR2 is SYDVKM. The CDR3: CASSLSLGTGGYNEQFF. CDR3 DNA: TGTGCCAGCAGTTTATCTCTCGGGACAGGGGGATACAATGAGCAGTTCTTC. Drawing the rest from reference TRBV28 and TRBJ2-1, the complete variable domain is DVKVTQSSRYLVKRTGEKVFLECVQDMDHENMFWYRQDPGLGLRLIYFSYDVKMKEKGDIPEGYSVSREKKERFSLILESASTNQTSMYLCASSLSLGTGGYNEQFFGPGTRLTVL.

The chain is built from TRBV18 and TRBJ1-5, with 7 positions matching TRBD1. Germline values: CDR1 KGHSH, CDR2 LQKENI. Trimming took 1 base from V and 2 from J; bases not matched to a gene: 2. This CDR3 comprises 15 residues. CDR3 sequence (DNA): TGTGCCAGCTCACCACAGGGGGCGGGCAATCAGCCCCAGCATTTT. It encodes CASSPQGAGNQPQHF. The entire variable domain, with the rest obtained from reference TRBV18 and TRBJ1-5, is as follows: NAGVMQNPRHLVRRRGQEARLRCSPMKGHSHVYWYRQLPEEGLKFMVYLQKENIIDESGMPKERFSAEFPKEGPSILRIQQVVRGDSAAYFCASSPQGAGNQPQHFGDGTRLSIL.

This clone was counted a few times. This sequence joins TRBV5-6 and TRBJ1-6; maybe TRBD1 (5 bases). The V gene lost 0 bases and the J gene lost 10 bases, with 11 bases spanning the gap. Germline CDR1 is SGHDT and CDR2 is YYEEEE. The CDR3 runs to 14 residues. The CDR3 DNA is TGTGCCAGCAGCTTGGGGGGGAGGGAATCACCCCTCCACTTT. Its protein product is CASSLGGRESPLHF.

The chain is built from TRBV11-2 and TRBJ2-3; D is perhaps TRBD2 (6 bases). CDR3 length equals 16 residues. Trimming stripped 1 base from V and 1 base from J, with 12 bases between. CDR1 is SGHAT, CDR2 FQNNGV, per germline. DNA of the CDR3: TGTGCCAGCAGCTTAGGGGTAGCGGCCCGCACAGATACGCAGTATTTT. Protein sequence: CASSLGVAARTDTQYF.

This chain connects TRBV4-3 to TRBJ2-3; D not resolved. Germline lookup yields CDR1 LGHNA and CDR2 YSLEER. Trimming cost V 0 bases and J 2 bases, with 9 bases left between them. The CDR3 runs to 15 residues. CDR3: CASSQESAITDTQYF. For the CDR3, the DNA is TGCGCCAGCAGCCAAGAGAGCGCAATCACAGATACGCAGTATTTT.

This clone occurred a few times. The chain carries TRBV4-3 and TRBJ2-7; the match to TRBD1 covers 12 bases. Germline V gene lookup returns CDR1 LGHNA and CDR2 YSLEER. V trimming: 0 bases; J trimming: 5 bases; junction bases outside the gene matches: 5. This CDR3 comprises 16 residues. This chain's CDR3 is CASSQDQGQGANEQYF. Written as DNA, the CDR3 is TGCGCCAGCAGCCAAGATCAGGGACAGGGGGCGAACGAGCAGTACTTC.

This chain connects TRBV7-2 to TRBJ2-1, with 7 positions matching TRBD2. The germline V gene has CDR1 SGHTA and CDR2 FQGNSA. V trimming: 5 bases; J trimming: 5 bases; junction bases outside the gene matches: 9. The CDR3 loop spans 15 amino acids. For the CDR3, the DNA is TGTGCCAGCAGCCCAGCAAGGACTAGAGACAATGAGCAGTTCTTC. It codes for CASSPARTRDNEQFF.

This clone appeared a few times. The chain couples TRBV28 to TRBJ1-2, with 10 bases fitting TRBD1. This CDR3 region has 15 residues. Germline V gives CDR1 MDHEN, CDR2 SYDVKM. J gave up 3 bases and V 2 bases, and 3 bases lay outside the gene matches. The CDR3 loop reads CASSLPGQGHYGYTF. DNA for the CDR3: TGTGCCAGCAGTTTACCGGGACAGGGGCACTATGGCTACACCTTC.

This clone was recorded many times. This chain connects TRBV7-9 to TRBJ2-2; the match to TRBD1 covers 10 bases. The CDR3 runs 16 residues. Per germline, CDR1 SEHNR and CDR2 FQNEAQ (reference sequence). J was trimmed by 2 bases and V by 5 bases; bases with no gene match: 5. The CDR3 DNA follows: TGTGCCAGCAGCCCACTGACAGGGGGCAACACCGGGGAGCTGTTTTTT. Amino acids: CASSPLTGGNTGELFF.